This T cell receptor (beta chain) emerged from a study of beta chain features in type 1 diabetes. Findings of the study overall: In every one of the four CD4+ subsets, TCRB CDR3s were moderately but significantly shorter in Type 1 diabetes patients. Type 1 diabetes patients had fewer VDJ junction insertions and more deletions.

Every bit of the isolated RNA underwent reverse transcription, so sequencing read expressed TCRB transcripts. The protocol was immunoSEQ multiplex PCR, while the TCRdb copy is restricted to in-frame clones and leaves out a portion. In the table there are just over 15,000 clones, over 55% of which are singletons. This clone was found a few times. Its antigen remains unidentified. The collection from each donor was one heparinised blood draw averaging about 116 mL. It was via CD45RO/CCR7/CD25/CD127/CD95/CD27 that CD4+ naive, central memory, regulatory and stem cell-like memory cells were sorted. CDR1 is SGHRS, CDR2 YFSETQ, per germline. This CDR3 is 13 amino acids long. J gave up 5 bases and V 4 bases, and 4 bases lay outside the gene matches.

The rearrangement joins TRBV5-1 to TRBJ2-5; the match to TRBD1 covers 8 bases. The receptor was isolated from a man in his thirties or forties with type 1 diabetes. Sequences were obtained from Tregs from blood. CDR3 DNA: TGCGCCAGCAGCCCGGACAGGGCGGAGACCCAGTACTTC. It yields the protein CASSPDRAETQYF.